Listed here are 23 T cell receptor beta chains from one sample, sequenced in a study of blood T cell repertoires in COVID-19. The repertoire was sequenced with immunoSEQ multiplex PCR; TCRdb's copy has only in-frame clones and lacks some. The table records some 700,000 clones, 80% to 90% of them present only once. The specimen sequenced was peripheral blood. The receptor set was obtained from a woman between 18 and 29 years old with acute or convalescent COVID-19.

This chain connects TRBV12-5 to TRBJ1-4, with D perhaps matching TRBD1 (6 bases). Germline lookup yields CDR1 LGHNT and CDR2 FRNRAP. The CDR3 is 17 amino acids. Between the trimmed V and J ends, which lost 4 bases and 4 bases, there was a span of 19 bases. The CDR3 region has the DNA TGTGCTAGTGGTTACAACAGGGAGCCCGTAGATAATGAAAAACTGTTTTTT. Encoded protein: CASGYNREPVDNEKLFF.

The chain links TRBV24-1 to TRBJ2-2, with TRBD2 matching over 7 bases. Losses at the gene ends were 10 bases for V and 1 base for J; bases not matched to a gene: 8. The CDR3 has 15 amino acids. Looked up from germline, CDR1 is KGHDR and CDR2 is SFDVKD. In DNA, the CDR3 is TGTGCCACTCAACGGGGCGGGAGGAACACCGGGGAGCTGTTTTTT. Protein sequence: CATQRGGRNTGELFF.

J is TRBJ1-5 and V is TRBV12-5; 8 bases agree with TRBD1. Looked up from germline, CDR1 is LGHNT and CDR2 is FRNRAP. This CDR3 has 15 amino acids. The junction had 5 bases not matched to a gene; V was cut back by 0 bases and J by 7 bases. This CDR3 reads CASGLVAGGGQPQHF. In nucleotides, the CDR3 is TGTGCTAGTGGTTTGGTAGCAGGGGGCGGACAGCCCCAGCATTTT.

The V call is TRBV19, the J call TRBJ1-1, with D perhaps TRBD1 (6 bases). CDR3 size: 14 residues. V shed 9 bases and J shed 0 bases, with 14 bases lying between them. Germline lookup yields CDR1 LNHDA and CDR2 SQIVND (reference sequence). This CDR3 is CASSTGLMNTEAFF. As DNA, the CDR3 is TGTGCCAGCTCGACAGGCCTCATGAACACTGAAGCTTTCTTT.

The chain links TRBV4-1 to TRBJ2-1, with a tentative D call TRBD2 (6 bases). Per the germline V gene, CDR1 is MGHRA and CDR2 is YSYEKL. The CDR3 extends over 17 amino acids. Trimming removed 1 base at V and 5 bases at J, with 18 bases between. The CDR3 DNA sequence: TGCGCCAGCAGCCAAGTCCCTATGGCTAGCGTGGACAATGAGCAGTTCTTC. It encodes CASSQVPMASVDNEQFF.

The chain employs TRBV19 and TRBJ1-1; maybe TRBD1 (5 bases). The CDR3 has 16 residues. V was cut by 3 bases and J by 4 bases, with 18 bases left in between. Germline assignment: CDR1 LNHDA and CDR2 SQIVND (reference sequence). The CDR3 sequence: CASSIIGGGMTTEAFF. CDR3 coding DNA: TGTGCCAGTAGTATCATCGGGGGAGGTATGACCACTGAAGCTTTCTTT.

A few counts support this clone. The chain couples TRBV29-1 to TRBJ1-2, with D tentatively TRBD1 (5 bases). Germline lookup yields CDR1 SQVTM and CDR2 ANQGSEA. CDR3 length: 14 amino acids. The V and J ends lost 6 bases and 6 bases respectively, with 20 bases between them. This CDR3 is CSVGSQGRRNGYTF. Written as DNA, the CDR3 is TGCAGCGTGGGGTCGCAGGGAAGGCGCAATGGCTACACCTTC.

This chain uses TRBV9 with TRBJ2-2, with 7 bases identical to TRBD1. The CDR3 loop spans 14 amino acids. Germline V lookup: CDR1 SGDLS, CDR2 YYNGEE. Unmatched junction bases numbered 3, after V lost 3 bases and J lost 4 bases. In nucleotides, the CDR3 is TGTGCCAGCAGCGGGACAGGCGTCACCGGGGAGCTGTTTTTT. It yields the protein CASSGTGVTGELFF.

The chain recombines TRBV19 with TRBJ1-2; TRBD1 matches 8 bases. Germline V gene sequence: CDR1 LNHDA, CDR2 SQIVND (reference sequence). The CDR3 totals 16 residues. V shed 2 bases, J shed 2 bases, and the junction held 7 bases outside the gene matches. The CDR3 protein is CASSIRSPGGNYGYTF. The CDR3 coding sequence is TGTGCCAGTAGTATACGGTCCCCAGGGGGCAACTATGGCTACACCTTC.

This clone was seen only a few times. CDR3 sequence reads: CASSQERGNEKLFF. The CDR3 nucleotides are TGCGCCAGCAGCCAAGAAAGGGGGAATGAAAAACTGTTTTTT. The chain carries TRBV4-3 and TRBJ1-4; D may be TRBD1 (6 bases). CDR1 and CDR2 from the germline V gene are LGHNA and YSLEER. CDR3 length: 14 amino acids. V lost 0 bases to trimming and J lost 5 bases, with 7 bases between them.

The chain couples TRBV19 to TRBJ2-6; D may be TRBD1 (5 bases). CDR1 and CDR2 (germline): LNHDA, SQIVND (reference sequence). V gave up 2 bases and J gave up 0 bases, with 14 bases separating them. The CDR3 covers 18 residues. CDR3 bases: TGTGCCAGTAGTATACAACAGGCCATCCTCTCTGGGGCCAACGTCCTGACTTTC. It translates to CASSIQQAILSGANVLTF.

The chain links TRBV5-1 to TRBJ2-2, with TRBD1 matching 7 bases. V was clipped by 7 bases and J by 0 bases; unmatched bases: 12. The CDR3 loop spans 17 amino acids. Germline V gene lookup returns CDR1 SGHRS and CDR2 YFSETQ. The chain's CDR3 is CASSGWVGQTNTGELFF. CDR3 nucleotide sequence: TGCGCCAGCTCGGGGTGGGTGGGACAGACGAACACCGGGGAGCTGTTTTTT.

The chain uses TRBV3-1 (or the pseudogene TRBV3-2) and TRBJ2-3; 8 bases are shared with TRBD1. This CDR3 is 15 amino acids long. Germline trimming cut 7 bases from V and 4 bases from J; bases unmatched to any gene: 10. The germline CDR1 and CDR2 sequences are LGHDT and YNNKEL (reference sequence). The CDR3, as DNA: TGTGCCAGCACTCCTCGACAGGGGAGTGCAGATACGCAGTATTTT. Its translation is CASTPRQGSADTQYF.

The chain employs TRBV6-2 or TRBV6-3 and TRBJ2-5; possibly TRBD2 for D (7 bases). The germline V and J ends were trimmed by 2 bases and 5 bases, with 12 bases remaining between them. Germline V lookup: CDR1 MNHEY, CDR2 SVGEGT. CDR3 length: 14 residues. In DNA, the CDR3 is TGTGCCAGCAGTTACCTACAGGGAGGGGAGACCCAGTACTTC. Amino acid sequence: CASSYLQGGETQYF.

The chain recombines TRBV5-6 with TRBJ1-1, with D possibly TRBD1 on 6 matching bases. CDR3 size: 16 residues. Per the germline V gene, CDR1 is SGHDT and CDR2 is YYEEEE. The V end was cut by 1 base, the J end by 0 bases, with 13 bases between. CDR3 residues: CASSLLDRTMNTEAFF. CDR3 DNA sequence: TGTGCCAGCAGCTTGCTTGACAGGACCATGAACACTGAAGCTTTCTTT. Full variable domain (remainder filled in from reference TRBV5-6 and TRBJ1-1): DAGVTQSPTHLIKTRGQQVTLRCSPKSGHDTVSWYQQALGQGPQFIFQYYEEEERQRGNFPDRFSGHQFPNYSSELNVNALLLGDSALYLCASSLLDRTMNTEAFFGQGTRLTVV.

The V gene is TRBV18, the J gene TRBJ2-1, with 8 bases fitting TRBD1. There are 16 residues in the CDR3. V shed 0 bases, J shed 3 bases, and the junction held 4 bases outside the gene matches. Germline V gives CDR1 KGHSH, CDR2 LQKENI. This chain's CDR3 is CASSPPSGGNYNEQFF. In nucleotides, the CDR3 is TGTGCCAGCTCACCACCGTCAGGGGGCAACTACAATGAGCAGTTCTTC.

V gene TRBV15 combines with J gene TRBJ2-3; D might be TRBD2 (6 bases). V lost 1 base and J 1 base, leaving 12 bases between the germline ends. Germline V gene sequence: CDR1 LNHNV, CDR2 YYDKDF (reference sequence). The CDR3 consists of 16 residues. CDR3 bases: TGTGCCACCAGCAGAGGTATCCCGGGGGGCACAGATACGCAGTATTTT. Protein product: CATSRGIPGGTDTQYF.

The chain combines TRBV7-7 with TRBJ2-6, with D possibly matching TRBD2 (5 bases). The V and J ends lost 7 bases and 2 bases respectively, with 6 bases between them. The germline V gene encodes CDR1 SSHAT and CDR2 FNYEAQ (reference sequence). CDR3 length: 13 residues. The CDR3 bases are TGTGCCAGCAAGGAGGCTGGGGCCAACGTCCTGACTTTC. Residues: CASKEAGANVLTF.

The chain has TRBV7-9 and TRBJ2-2, with TRBD2 matching 14 bases. Germline V gene sequence: CDR1 SEHNR, CDR2 FQNEAQ (reference sequence). The CDR3 has 17 residues. Trimming took 4 bases from V and 4 from J; bases not matched to a gene: 5. CDR3 nucleotide sequence: TGTGCCAGCAGCTACCGGACTAGCGGGGGGTCCACCGGGGAGCTGTTTTTT. Protein sequence: CASSYRTSGGSTGELFF.

The chain combines TRBV11-2 with TRBJ1-5; 10 nucleotides align to TRBD1. CDR1 and CDR2 from the germline V gene are SGHAT and FQNNGV. CDR3 length: 18 amino acids. The V segment lost 0 bases and the J segment 0 bases; nucleotides outside the gene matches: 5. CDR3 in DNA: TGTGCCAGCAGCTTAGAGGACAGGGGGACTTATAGCAATCAGCCCCAGCATTTT. Protein: CASSLEDRGTYSNQPQHF.

V is TRBV6-2 or TRBV6-3 and J is TRBJ2-2; D unclear. V was pared by 1 base and J by 3 bases, with 6 bases between. CDR1 is MNHEY, CDR2 SVGEGT, per germline. The CDR3 consists of 14 residues. CDR3 sequence (DNA): TGTGCCAGCAGTTACTTTCGGGACACCGGGGAGCTGTTTTTT. Translated, it gives CASSYFRDTGELFF.

V usage is TRBV5-3 and J usage is TRBJ2-5, with 11 positions matching TRBD2. TRBV5-3 is labeled an ORF, and its function is uncertain. This CDR3 is 14 amino acids long. V was pared by 7 bases and J by 2 bases, with 4 bases of the junction left unmatched. For the CDR3, the DNA is TGTGCCAGAGACGGGACTAGCGGACAAGAGACCCAGTACTTC. As protein: CARDGTSGQETQYF.

The chain links TRBV19 to TRBJ2-7, with TRBD1 matching 7 bases. The CDR3 contains 14 residues. Germline CDR1 LNHDA, CDR2 SQIVND (reference sequence). The V and J ends lost 5 bases and 3 bases, in that order; junction bases with no gene match: 7. CDR3 sequence reads: CASSPWDSLYEQYF. In DNA, the CDR3 is TGTGCCAGTAGTCCTTGGGACAGCCTCTACGAGCAGTACTTC.